This record looks at one T cell receptor beta chain sequence and its context. What antigen it recognizes has not been identified. Base quality data are lacking; no much larger clone is found one base away. TCRbeta CDR3 regions were amplified from genomic DNA using the immunoSEQ Assay, a bias-controlled multiplex PCR. On the authors' methods: Within the assay, amplification of reference gene primers was used to estimate how many nucleated cells each sample contained. To quantify the absolute abundance of each unique TCRbeta CDR3 rearrangement, sequence reads were collapsed and filtered. For each sample, productive Simpson clonality was calculated by taking the square root of Simpson's diversity index across productive rearrangements. The table comes from immuneACCESS by way of TCRdb, which keeps in-frame sequences with V and J called. Part of the clones is missing from these tables; in studies checked, under half for an unresolved V gene and the rest for unknown reasons. V and J calls and clone size follow that table, whereas D and trimming were derived from the DNA. The sample table holds 300,000 or so clones, of which approximately 90% were seen once. The ten largest clonotypes hold around 3.5% of the sample.

Collaborating institutions collected whole blood in K2EDTA tubes following their own protocols. For TCRbeta analysis, collaborators shipped samples in one of three forms: frozen whole blood, isolated PBMCs, or DNA extracted from either of those sample types. The entry originates in a study of blood T cell repertoires in COVID-19 (dated by TCRdb to 2020 to 2022). Broadly, across the study: Samples from collaborators originated in the United States, Italy and Spain and spanned both the acute and convalescent phases of COVID-19. The samples were drawn from the first 160 participants of the ongoing ImmuneRACE study and from over 950 subjects provided by 6 global collaborators. Where available, HLA class I and class II types were obtained from metadata supplied by the sample provider rather than from assay-based typing. A freely available public database, intended as a resource for researchers studying the immune response to SARS-CoV-2, is where the repertoires were released. The sample metadata nearly always contained a de-identified subject ID, COVID-19 status, age in years and sex. The material from the prospective study consisted of cDNA or gDNA derived from T cells, B-cell-depleted T cells, or PBMCs. Subjects who had been exposed to COVID-19, were actively infected with it, or had recovered from it provided the deeply sampled blood TCRbeta repertoires that made up the dataset. Here is what the overall study found, with its caveats: The amount of clinical and demographic metadata varied by source and participant and was provided uncurated.

From its cysteine to its phenylalanine, the CDR3 spans 15 amino acids. Kept here is only the CDR3 DNA, which spans 45 bases and is read in frame from base 1. V lost 5 bases and J lost 10 bases, and the count of bases not matched to a germline gene is 9. CDR1 and CDR2 are read off the germline V gene as SNHLY and FYNNEI. Sequencing was performed on peripheral blood. The origin of this receptor is a woman between 35 and 50 years old with acute or convalescent COVID-19. The rearranged segments are TRBV2 and TRBJ1-6, and TRBD1 aligns with 9 junction nucleotides. At the DNA level, the sequence is TGTGCCAGCAGTACCCGGGACAGGGCTGGGTCACCCCTCCACTTT. Its protein is CASSTRDRAGSPLHF.